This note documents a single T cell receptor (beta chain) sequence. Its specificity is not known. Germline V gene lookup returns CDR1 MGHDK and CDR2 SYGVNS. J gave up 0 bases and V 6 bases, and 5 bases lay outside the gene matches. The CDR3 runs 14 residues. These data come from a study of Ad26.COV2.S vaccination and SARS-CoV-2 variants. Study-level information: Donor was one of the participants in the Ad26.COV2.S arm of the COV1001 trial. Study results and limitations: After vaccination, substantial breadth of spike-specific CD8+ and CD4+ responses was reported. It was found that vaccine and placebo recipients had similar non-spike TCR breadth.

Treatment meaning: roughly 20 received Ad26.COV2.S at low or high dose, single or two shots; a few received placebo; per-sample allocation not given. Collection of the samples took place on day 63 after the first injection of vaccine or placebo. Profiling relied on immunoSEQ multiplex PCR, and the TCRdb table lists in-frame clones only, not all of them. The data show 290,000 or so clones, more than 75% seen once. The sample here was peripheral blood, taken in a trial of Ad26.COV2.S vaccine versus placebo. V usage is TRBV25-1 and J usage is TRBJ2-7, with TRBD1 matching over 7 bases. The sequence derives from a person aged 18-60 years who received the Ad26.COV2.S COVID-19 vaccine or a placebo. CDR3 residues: CASRPQGFSYEQYF. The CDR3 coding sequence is TGTGCCAGCAGACCACAGGGGTTCTCCTACGAGCAGTACTTC.